These 8 T cell receptor beta chains were all obtained from the same sample, sequenced in a study of monozygotic twins with cystic fibrosis. The assay was immunoSEQ multiplex PCR, and TCRdb's table has in-frame clones only and misses some. The data contain 30,000 to 35,000 clones, approximately 67% of them singletons. The source material was blood. The receptor set was obtained from a girl aged 5 to 17 with cystic fibrosis.

The chain has TRBV30 and TRBJ2-3, with 7 bases fitting TRBD2. The germline V gene has CDR1 GTSNPN and CDR2 SVGIG (reference sequence). The CDR3 sequence is 14 residues long. V lost 6 bases and J lost 0; bases outside the gene matches: 6. The CDR3 sequence: CACKRGTSTDTQYF. CDR3 DNA sequence: TGTGCCTGCAAGCGGGGAACTAGCACAGATACGCAGTATTTT.

The V call is TRBV9, the J call TRBJ2-7, with 11 bases lining up with TRBD2. Germline V gene lookup returns CDR1 SGDLS and CDR2 YYNGEE. The length of the CDR3 is 15 residues. J gave up 3 bases and V 3 bases, and 5 bases lay outside the gene matches. The CDR3 reads CASSGGTSGYYEQYF. CDR3 coding DNA: TGTGCCAGCAGCGGAGGGACTAGCGGTTACTACGAGCAGTACTTC.

The V and J genes are TRBV7-2 and TRBJ1-2, with 10 bases lining up with TRBD1. This CDR3 spans 15 amino acids. In germline, CDR1 is SGHTA, CDR2 FQGNSA. J lost 5 bases, V lost 5 bases, and 8 bases had no gene match. The CDR3 DNA sequence: TGTGCCAGCAGCCCAGCGGGACAGGGGAATTATGGCTACACCTTC. Residues: CASSPAGQGNYGYTF.

The chain recombines TRBV28 with TRBJ1-2, with 10 bases aligning to TRBD1. The germline gives CDR1 MDHEN, CDR2 SYDVKM. V was clipped by 2 bases and J by 8 bases; unmatched bases: 5. This CDR3 spans 14 amino acids. The CDR3 is CASSLKGQGWGYTF. CDR3 coding DNA: TGTGCCAGCAGTTTAAAGGGACAGGGGTGGGGCTACACCTTC.

The V gene is TRBV2, the J gene TRBJ2-5, with 10 bases aligning to TRBD2. This CDR3 region has 15 residues. Looked up from germline, CDR1 is SNHLY and CDR2 is FYNNEI. Losses at the gene ends were 6 bases for V and 3 bases for J; bases not matched to a gene: 7. CDR3 sequence (DNA): TGTGCCAGCAGGTACGATCTAGCGGGAGAAGAGACCCAGTACTTC. Its translation: CASRYDLAGEETQYF.

This chain links TRBV7-8 with TRBJ1-2; D unclear. V was cut by 1 base and J by 8 bases, with 11 bases left in between. The germline gives CDR1 SGHVS, CDR2 FQNEAQ. The CDR3 loop spans 13 amino acids. CDR3 sequence (DNA): TGTGCCAGCAGCTTAGACAGCTATTGGGGCTACACCTTC. It specifies CASSLDSYWGYTF.

This sequence joins TRBV6-5 and TRBJ2-7; 7 bases fit TRBD1. This CDR3 is built from 16 residues. Germline V gene lookup returns CDR1 MNHEY and CDR2 SVGAGI. V was pared by 1 base and J by 0 bases, with 6 bases of the junction left unmatched. CDR3 region: CASSYLGTAYSYEQYV. In DNA, the CDR3 is TGTGCCAGCAGTTACTTAGGGACAGCATACTCCTACGAGCAGTACGTC.

This chain connects TRBV11-3 to TRBJ2-3; D is possibly TRBD2 (6 bases). The CDR3 runs 15 residues. Per germline, CDR1 SGHNT and CDR2 YENEEA. V dropped 4 bases and J dropped 5 bases, with 16 bases sitting between them. The chain's CDR3 is CASSSAGREGDTQYF. The CDR3 region has the DNA TGTGCCAGCAGCTCCGCTGGGCGGGAAGGAGATACGCAGTATTTT.